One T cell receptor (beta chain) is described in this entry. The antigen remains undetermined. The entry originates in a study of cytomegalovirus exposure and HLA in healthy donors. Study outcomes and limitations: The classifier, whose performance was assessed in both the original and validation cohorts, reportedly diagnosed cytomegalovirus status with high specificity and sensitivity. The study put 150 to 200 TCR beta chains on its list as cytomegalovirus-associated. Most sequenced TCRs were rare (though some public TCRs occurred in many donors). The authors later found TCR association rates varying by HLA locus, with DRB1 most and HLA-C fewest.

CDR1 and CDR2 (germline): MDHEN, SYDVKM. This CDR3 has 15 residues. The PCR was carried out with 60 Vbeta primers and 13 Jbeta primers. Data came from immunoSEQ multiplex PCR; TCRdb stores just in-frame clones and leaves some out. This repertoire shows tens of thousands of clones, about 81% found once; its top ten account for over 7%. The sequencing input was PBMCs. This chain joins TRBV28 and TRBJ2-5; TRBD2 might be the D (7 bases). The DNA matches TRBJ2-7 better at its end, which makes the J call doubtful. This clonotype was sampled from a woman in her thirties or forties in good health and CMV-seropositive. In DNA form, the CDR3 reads TGTGCCAGCTTAACAAAGGGGGGGCCGTCCTACGAGCAGTACTTC. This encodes CASLTKGGPSYEQYF.